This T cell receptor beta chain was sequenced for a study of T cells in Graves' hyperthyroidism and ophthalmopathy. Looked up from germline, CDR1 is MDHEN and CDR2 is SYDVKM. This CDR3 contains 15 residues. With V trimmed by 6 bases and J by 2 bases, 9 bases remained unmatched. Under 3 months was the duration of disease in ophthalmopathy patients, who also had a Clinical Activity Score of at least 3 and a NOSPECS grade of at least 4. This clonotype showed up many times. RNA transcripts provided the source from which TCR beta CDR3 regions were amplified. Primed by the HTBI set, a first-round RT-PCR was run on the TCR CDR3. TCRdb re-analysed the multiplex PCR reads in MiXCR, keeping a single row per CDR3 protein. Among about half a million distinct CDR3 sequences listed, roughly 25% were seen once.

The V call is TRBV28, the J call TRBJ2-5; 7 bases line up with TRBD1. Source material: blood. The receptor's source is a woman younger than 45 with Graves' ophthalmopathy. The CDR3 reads CASSPGTAGQETQYF. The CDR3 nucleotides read TGTGCCAGCAGCCCCGGGACAGCAGGTCAAGAGACCCAGTACTTC.